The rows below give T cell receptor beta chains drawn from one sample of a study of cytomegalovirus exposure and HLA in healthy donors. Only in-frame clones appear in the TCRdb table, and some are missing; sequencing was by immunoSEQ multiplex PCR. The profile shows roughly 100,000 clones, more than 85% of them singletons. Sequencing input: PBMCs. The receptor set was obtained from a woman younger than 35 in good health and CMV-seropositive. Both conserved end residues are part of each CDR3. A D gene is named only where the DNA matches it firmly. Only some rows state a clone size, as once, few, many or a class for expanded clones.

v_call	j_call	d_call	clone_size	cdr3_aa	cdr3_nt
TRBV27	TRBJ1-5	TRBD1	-	CASSSRTGTQPQHF	TGTGCCAGCAGTTCAAGGACAGGGACTCAGCCCCAGCATTTT
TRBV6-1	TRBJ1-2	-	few	CASSVDNNYGYTF	TGTGCCAGCAGTGTTGACAACAACTATGGCTACACCTTC
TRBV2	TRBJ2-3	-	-	CASKEMLGTDTQYF	TGTGCCAGCAAGGAGATGCTCGGCACAGATACGCAGTATTTT
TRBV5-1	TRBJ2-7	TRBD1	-	CASRGQNYEQYF	TGCGCCAGCAGGGGACAGAACTACGAGCAGTACTTC
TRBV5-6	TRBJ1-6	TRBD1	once	CASSLIAGTGANSPLHF	TGTGCCAGCAGCTTGATAGCCGGGACAGGGGCCAATTCACCCCTCCACTTT
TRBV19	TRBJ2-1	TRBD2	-	CASSILGLAGDNEQFF	TGTGCCAGTAGTATACTGGGGCTAGCGGGGGACAATGAGCAGTTCTTC
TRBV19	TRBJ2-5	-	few	CASSAAGETQYF	TGTGCCAGTTCCGCCGCGGGAGAGACCCAGTACTTC
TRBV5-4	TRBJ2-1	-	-	CASSQDPGGQVSEQFF	TGTGCCAGCAGCCAAGACCCGGGGGGCCAGGTGAGTGAGCAGTTCTTC
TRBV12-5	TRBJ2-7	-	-	CASGLARTAAYEQYF	TGTGCTAGTGGTTTGGCTAGGACAGCCGCCTACGAGCAGTACTTC
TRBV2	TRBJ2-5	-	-	CASSEGGETQYF	TGTGCCAGCAGTGAGGGAGGAGAGACCCAGTACTTC
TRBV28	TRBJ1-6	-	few	CATTSGQAYNSPLHF	TGTGCCACCACGAGCGGGCAGGCCTATAATTCACCCCTCCACTTT
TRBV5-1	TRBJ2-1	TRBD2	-	CASSGRLAEGGEQFF	TGCGCCAGCAGCGGGAGGCTAGCGGAGGGCGGTGAGCAGTTCTTC
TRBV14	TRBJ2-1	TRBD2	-	CASSPYAGVNNEQFF	TGTGCCAGCAGCCCTTATGCGGGAGTGAACAATGAGCAGTTCTTC
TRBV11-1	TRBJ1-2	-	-	CASSLNPQLYGYTF	TGTGCCAGCAGCTTAAACCCCCAACTTTATGGCTACACCTTC
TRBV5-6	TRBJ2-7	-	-	CASSPGTRSSYEQYF	TGTGCCAGCAGCCCAGGGACAAGGAGCTCCTACGAGCAGTACTTC
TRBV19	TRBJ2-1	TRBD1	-	CASSSPTGGASYNEQFF	TGTGCCAGTAGTTCTCCAACAGGGGGCGCATCCTACAATGAGCAGTTCTTC
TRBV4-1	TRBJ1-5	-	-	CASSQEPGSGNQPQHF	TGCGCCAGCAGCCAAGAACCAGGGTCAGGAAATCAGCCCCAGCATTTT
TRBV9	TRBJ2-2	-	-	CASSGVGELFF	TGTGCCAGCAGCGGTGTAGGGGAGCTGTTTTTT
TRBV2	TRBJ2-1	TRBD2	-	CASRALAGELSEQFF	TGTGCCAGCAGAGCCCTAGCGGGAGAACTGAGTGAGCAGTTCTTC
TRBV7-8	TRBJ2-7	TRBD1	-	CASSFGDRTEQYF	TGTGCCAGCAGCTTCGGGGACAGGACCGAGCAGTACTTC
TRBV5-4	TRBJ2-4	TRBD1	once	CASSSRGRENIQYF	TGTGCCAGCAGCTCCAGGGGGCGCGAAAACATTCAGTACTTC
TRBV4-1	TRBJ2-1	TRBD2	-	CASSQVAAGGYNEQFF	TGCGCCAGCAGCCAAGTAGCAGCGGGAGGTTACAATGAGCAGTTCTTC
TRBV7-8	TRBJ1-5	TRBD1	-	CASSQGQGYSNQPQHF	TGTGCCAGCAGCCAAGGACAGGGTTATAGCAATCAGCCCCAGCATTTT
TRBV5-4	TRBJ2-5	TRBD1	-	CASSFGRDREETQYF	TGTGCCAGCAGTTTCGGCCGGGACAGAGAAGAGACCCAGTACTTC
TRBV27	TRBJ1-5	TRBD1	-	CASRPRGRSNQPQHF	TGTGCCAGCAGGCCCAGGGGGCGAAGCAATCAGCCCCAGCATTTT
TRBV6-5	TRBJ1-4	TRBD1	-	CASSRDRVNEKLFF	TGTGCCAGCAGTCGGGACAGGGTGAATGAAAAACTGTTTTTT
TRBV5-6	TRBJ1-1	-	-	CASSRVENTEAFF	TGTGCCAGCAGCCGAGTAGAGAACACTGAAGCTTTCTTT
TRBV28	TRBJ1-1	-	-	CATVEGGSTEAFF	TGTGCCACCGTAGAGGGGGGGAGCACTGAAGCTTTCTTT
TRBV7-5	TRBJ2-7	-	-	CVRSSGKGPYEQYF	TGTGTCAGAAGCTCTGGGAAGGGGCCCTACGAGCAGTACTTC
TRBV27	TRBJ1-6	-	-	CASSPRTERSFSSPLHF	TGTGCCAGCAGTCCCCGGACAGAGAGGTCGTTCAGTTCACCCCTCCACTTT
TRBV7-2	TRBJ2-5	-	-	CASSLSGTSGATQYF	TGTGCCAGCAGCTTATCCGGGACCTCAGGGGCGACCCAGTACTTC
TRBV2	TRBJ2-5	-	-	CASRGGEETQYF	TGTGCCAGCAGGGGGGGAGAAGAGACCCAGTACTTC
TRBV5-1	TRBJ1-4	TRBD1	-	CASSRAPTGGSEKLFF	TGCGCCAGCAGCCGTGCCCCTACAGGGGGCAGTGAAAAACTGTTTTTT
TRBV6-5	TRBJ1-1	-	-	CASKPLGNTEAFF	TGTGCCAGCAAGCCTCTCGGGAACACTGAAGCTTTCTTT
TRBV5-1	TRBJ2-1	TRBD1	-	CASSLPGQGNNEQFF	TGCGCCAGCAGCTTACCGGGACAGGGGAACAATGAGCAGTTCTTC
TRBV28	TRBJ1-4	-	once	CASSLPGKANEKLFF	TGTGCCAGCAGTTTACCAGGGAAGGCTAATGAAAAACTGTTTTTT
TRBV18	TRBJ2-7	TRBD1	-	CASSPLRDSTYEQYF	TGTGCCAGCTCACCACTCCGGGACAGTACCTACGAGCAGTACTTC
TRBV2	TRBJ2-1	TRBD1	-	CASSADRGAYNEQFF	TGTGCCAGCAGCGCCGACAGGGGCGCGTACAATGAGCAGTTCTTC
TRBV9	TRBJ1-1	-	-	CASSVHRANTEAFF	TGTGCCAGCAGCGTTCACAGGGCGAACACTGAAGCTTTCTTT
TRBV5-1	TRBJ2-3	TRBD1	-	CASSRDRSQGDTQYF	TGCGCCAGCAGCCGGGACAGGTCCCAGGGTGATACGCAGTATTTT
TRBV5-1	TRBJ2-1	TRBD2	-	CASSFGRGDSYNEQFF	TGCGCCAGCAGCTTTGGGCGGGGGGACTCCTACAATGAGCAGTTCTTC
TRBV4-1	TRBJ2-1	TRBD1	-	CASSQSIDRVPDNEQFF	TGCGCCAGCAGCCAATCAATCGACAGGGTCCCTGACAATGAGCAGTTCTTC
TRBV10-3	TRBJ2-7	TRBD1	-	CAISESGTGGGGEQYF	TGTGCCATCAGTGAGTCTGGGACAGGGGGTGGTGGCGAGCAGTACTTC
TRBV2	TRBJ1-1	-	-	CASSERAEGEAFF	TGTGCCAGCAGTGAGAGGGCGGAGGGTGAAGCTTTCTTT
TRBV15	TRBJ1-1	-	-	CATGQLDTEAFF	TGTGCCACCGGACAATTAGACACTGAAGCTTTCTTT
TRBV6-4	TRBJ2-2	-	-	CASSDGSTGELFF	TGTGCCAGCAGTGACGGTAGCACCGGGGAGCTGTTTTTT
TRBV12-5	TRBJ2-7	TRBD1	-	CASGPPTGGSYEQYF	TGTGCTAGTGGTCCCCCGACAGGGGGGTCCTACGAGCAGTACTTC
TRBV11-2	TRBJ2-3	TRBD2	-	CASSWTRGGDTQYF	TGTGCCAGCAGCTGGACGCGGGGGGGGGATACGCAGTATTTT
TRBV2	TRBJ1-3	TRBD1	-	CASSEDRGDTIYF	TGTGCCAGCAGTGAGGACAGGGGCGACACCATATATTTT